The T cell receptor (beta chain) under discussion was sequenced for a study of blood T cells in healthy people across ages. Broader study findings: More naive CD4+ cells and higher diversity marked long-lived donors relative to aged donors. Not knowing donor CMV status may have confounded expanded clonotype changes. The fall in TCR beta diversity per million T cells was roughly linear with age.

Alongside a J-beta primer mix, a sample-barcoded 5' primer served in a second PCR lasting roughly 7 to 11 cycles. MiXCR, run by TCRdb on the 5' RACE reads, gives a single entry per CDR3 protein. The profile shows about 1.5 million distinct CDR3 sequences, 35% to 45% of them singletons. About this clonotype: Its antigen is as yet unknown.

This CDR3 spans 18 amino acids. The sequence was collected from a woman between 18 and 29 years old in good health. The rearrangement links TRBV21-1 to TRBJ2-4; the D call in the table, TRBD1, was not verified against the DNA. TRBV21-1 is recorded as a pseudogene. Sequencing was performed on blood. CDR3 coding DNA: TGTGCCAGCAGCAGTTCCCCCGGGGGCCTCGGGTCCAAAAACATTCAGTACTTC. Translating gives CASSSSPGGLGSKNIQYF.